This T cell receptor beta chain was retrieved from a study of blood T cells in healthy people across ages. Broader study findings: Diversity of TCR beta per million T cells declined in a roughly linear way with age.

The donors, healthy Caucasians from Russia, were aged roughly 6 to 90. With each sample, at least 5 micrograms of total RNA were extracted. Combining a sample-barcoded 5' primer with a J-beta primer mix, a second PCR ran for 7 to 11 cycles. Template switching added a 12-random-nucleotide identifier to every cDNA molecule. TCRdb itself ran the 5' RACE reads through MiXCR, one entry per CDR3 protein. The sample includes hundreds of thousands of distinct CDR3 sequences, 40% to 65% of them seen just once. The germline V gene has CDR1 MDHEN and CDR2 SYDVKM. The CDR3 extends over 15 amino acids. V lost 2 bases and J lost 3; bases outside the gene matches: 3. This clonotype was detected ten times or more. No antigen is known for it.

The sequence was collected from a man older than 75 in good health. The J gene is TRBJ2-5, the V gene TRBV28; 10 nucleotides match TRBD1. The source material was blood. CDR3 loop: CASSLTGTGEETQYF. The CDR3 region has the DNA TGTGCCAGCAGTTTAACCGGGACAGGGGAAGAGACCCAGTACTTC.